The sequence of this T cell receptor (beta chain) was determined in a study of blood T cells in healthy people across ages. Sample-barcoded 5' priming and a J-beta primer mix drove a second PCR of 7 to 11 cycles. TCRdb processed the 5' RACE reads anew with MiXCR; each CDR3 protein has one entry. The data show hundreds of thousands of distinct CDR3 sequences, roughly 30% seen once. The germline V gene has CDR1 SGHAT and CDR2 FQNNGV. The germline V and J ends were trimmed by 5 bases and 2 bases, with 13 bases remaining between them. The CDR3 sequence is 14 residues long. This clonotype was seen repeatedly, ten times or more.

The clonotype originates from a woman of 80 years or more in good health. Material for sequencing was blood. V is TRBV11-2 and J is TRBJ2-7; D unresolved. The CDR3 bases are TGTGCCAGCAGCCCGAGGACCTACCCCTACGAGCAGTACTTC. Its translation: CASSPRTYPYEQYF.